These T cell receptor beta chains were read from a single sample in a study of cytomegalovirus exposure and HLA in healthy donors. Clones were sequenced by immunoSEQ multiplex PCR, and TCRdb holds only the in-frame ones, with some missing. This sample has 120,000 or so clones, with 60% to 85% found just once. The material sequenced was PBMCs. These receptors were taken from a woman aged 40 to 49 in good health and CMV-seronegative. Both conserved end residues are part of each CDR3. D genes are given only for firm matches. Rows may omit the clone size; those that give it use once, few, many or a size class.

-	TRBJ1-1	TRBD1	TRBV6-6	TGTGCCAGCAGGCCCCGACAGGGACGGACTGAAGCTTTCTTT	CASRPRQGRTEAFF
-	TRBJ2-2	-	TRBV4-2	TGTGCCAGCAGCCAAGAAGACGGAGGGGGGGTCACCGGGGAGCTGTTTTTT	CASSQEDGGGVTGELFF
-	TRBJ2-3	TRBD1	TRBV29-1	TGCAGCGAGCACCGGGACAGGAGCACAGATACGCAGTATTTT	CSEHRDRSTDTQYF
-	TRBJ1-2	TRBD1	TRBV2	TGTGCCAGCAGTGACAGACAGGGGGGCGGCTACACCTTC	CASSDRQGGGYTF
-	TRBJ2-3	-	TRBV10-2	TGCGCCAGCAGACACCGGGCCGCGGGGGATACGCAGTATTTT	CASRHRAAGDTQYF
-	TRBJ2-5	TRBD1	TRBV2	TGTGCCAGCACTTTAGGACAGGGACGGGAGACCCAGTACTTC	CASTLGQGRETQYF
-	TRBJ1-2	-	TRBV6-5	TGTGCCAGCACCGTACAGGGCGGCAATGGCTACACCTTC	CASTVQGGNGYTF
-	TRBJ2-5	TRBD1	TRBV5-4	TGTGCCAGCAGCATTTACAGGACAGGGGAGGGGACCCAGTACTTC	CASSIYRTGEGTQYF
-	TRBJ1-2	-	TRBV28	TGTGCCAGCAGTTCAAGACAGCCTGGCTACACCTTC	CASSSRQPGYTF
-	TRBJ1-1	-	TRBV9	TGTGCCAGCAGCGCCGGGGTCGGATTCGTTCGGGAAGCTTTCTTT	CASSAGVGFVREAFF
-	TRBJ1-1	-	TRBV28	TGTGCCACGCGGTCCCTGAACACTGAAGCTTTCTTT	CATRSLNTEAFF
-	TRBJ2-7	-	TRBV28	TGTGCCAGCAGTTTCCCTGAGGAGGGGCTCTCCTACGAGCAGTACTTC	CASSFPEEGLSYEQYF
-	TRBJ1-2	-	TRBV27	TGTGCCAGCAGGAACCAGAACCATCGAAACAGAGACTATGGCTACACCTTC	CASRNQNHRNRDYGYTF
-	TRBJ2-5	-	TRBV7-2	TGTGCCAGCAGCCAACAAAGGGGTGTGGAAGAGACCCAGTACTTC	CASSQQRGVEETQYF
-	TRBJ2-1	TRBD1	TRBV18	TGTGCCAGCGCAACGTCCGGACAGGGGTACAATGAGCAGTTCTTC	CASATSGQGYNEQFF
-	TRBJ2-2	-	TRBV6-5	TGTGCCAGCAGTTACCTTGGGGGCCGGAACACCGGGGAGCTGTTTTTT	CASSYLGGRNTGELFF
-	TRBJ2-1	-	TRBV2	TGTGCCAGCAGTGGAGGAGCGGGTGAAGAGCAGTTCTTC	CASSGGAGEEQFF
-	TRBJ2-5	TRBD2	TRBV11-2	TGTGCCAGCAGCAGGACTAGCGGGGGCCAAGAGACCCAGTACTTC	CASSRTSGGQETQYF
-	TRBJ2-7	TRBD2	TRBV7-2	TGTGCCAGCAGCTCTCCTAGCGGCTACGAGCAGTACTTC	CASSSPSGYEQYF
-	TRBJ1-1	-	TRBV5-1	TGCGCCAGCAGCTTATCAGGTGGCACTGAAGCTTTCTTT	CASSLSGGTEAFF
-	TRBJ2-1	-	TRBV5-5	TGTGCCAGCAGTCATGAGGTTTTGAATGAGCAGTTCTTC	CASSHEVLNEQFF
-	TRBJ2-7	-	TRBV15	TGTGCCACCAGCTCTAGAACCGGGCAGTACTTC	CATSSRTGQYF
-	TRBJ2-7	TRBD1	TRBV27	TGTGCCAGCAGTTTGTCCAGGGACAGGGGGCATGAGCAGTACTTC	CASSLSRDRGHEQYF
-	TRBJ2-3	-	TRBV10-2	TGCGCCAGCGCGATTGAGGATACGCAGTATTTT	CASAIEDTQYF
-	TRBJ2-4	-	TRBV13	TGTGCCAGCAGCTTCGCCCCAAACGGAGCCAAAAACATTCAGTACTTC	CASSFAPNGAKNIQYF
once	TRBJ2-1	-	TRBV14	TGTGCCAGCAGCCACAATAGGGACTCGGTGAATGAGCAGTTCTTC	CASSHNRDSVNEQFF
few	TRBJ1-4	-	TRBV11-2	TGTGCCAGCAGCCAGGAGCGGCGCCCTAATGAAAAACTGTTTTTT	CASSQERRPNEKLFF
-	TRBJ2-1	TRBD2	TRBV7-9	TGTGCCAGCAGCTTATCTCGGACTAGCGGGTACAATGAGCAGTTCTTC	CASSLSRTSGYNEQFF
-	TRBJ2-3	TRBD2	TRBV7-2	TGTGCCAGCAACCTTATAGCGGGAGGGGGAGATACGCAGTATTTT	CASNLIAGGGDTQYF
-	TRBJ2-3	-	TRBV12-1	TGTGCCAGCAGCCGGCACGCGGGTACGCAGTATTTT	CASSRHAGTQYF
-	TRBJ1-2	-	TRBV2	TGTGCCAGCAGCCTTGAGGGCAGCTATGGCTACACCTTC	CASSLEGSYGYTF
-	TRBJ2-2	TRBD2	TRBV9	TGTGCCAGCAGCGTAGGCCCTAGCGGGGTAAACACCGGGGAGCTGTTTTTT	CASSVGPSGVNTGELFF
-	TRBJ2-6	-	TRBV4-1	TGCGCCAGCAGCCAAAGGGCAGGCCAAAGCTCTGGGGCCAACGGCCTGACTTTC	CASSQRAGQSSGANGLTF
-	TRBJ2-1	TRBD2	TRBV28	TGTGCCGCCCTGGGTAGCGGGTACAATGAGCAGTTCTTC	CAALGSGYNEQFF
-	TRBJ2-1	TRBD2	TRBV6-1	TGTGCCAGCAGTGCAAGACTAGCGGGAGTCATCAACAATGAGCAGTTCTTC	CASSARLAGVINNEQFF
-	TRBJ2-7	TRBD2	TRBV28	TGTGCCAGCAGTTCTTCTAGCGGTTACTCCTACGAGCAGTACTTC	CASSSSSGYSYEQYF
-	TRBJ2-1	TRBD2	TRBV4-1	TGCGCCAGCAGCCAGGGCCTACTAGCGGGAGCTGGGAATGAGCAGTTCTTC	CASSQGLLAGAGNEQFF
-	TRBJ1-1	-	TRBV7-9	TGTGCCAGCAGCTCGGTGACAGGTTCTGAAGCTTTCTTT	CASSSVTGSEAFF
-	TRBJ2-4	-	TRBV11-2	TGTGCCAGCAGCTTACGTCCAGGGTTAATCGGCGGCAAAAACATTCAGTACTTC	CASSLRPGLIGGKNIQYF
-	TRBJ1-2	-	TRBV2	TGTGCCAGCACACTAGAGTTTAACTATGGCTACACCTTC	CASTLEFNYGYTF
few	TRBJ1-1	-	TRBV11-3	TGTGCCAGCAGCCCAGGGGTGGGGGACACTGAAGCTTTCTTT	CASSPGVGDTEAFF
-	TRBJ2-4	TRBD1	TRBV11-2	TGTGCCAGCATGCCCCCAGGACAGGGACCCAAAAACATTCAGTACTTC	CASMPPGQGPKNIQYF
-	TRBJ2-7	TRBD1	TRBV10-3	TGTGCCATCAGTCGGACAGGGTGGGAGCACGAGCAGTACTTC	CAISRTGWEHEQYF
-	TRBJ1-2	TRBD1	TRBV28	TGTGCCAGCAGTACTTGGGACAGAGCTAACTATGGCTACACCTTC	CASSTWDRANYGYTF
once	TRBJ1-1	-	TRBV15	TGTGCCACCAGCAGTAGACTGTACACTGAAGCTTTCTTT	CATSSRLYTEAFF
-	TRBJ1-1	TRBD1	TRBV28	TGTGCCAGCAGCCCCGGGACAGCTATGAACACTGAAGCTTTCTTT	CASSPGTAMNTEAFF
-	TRBJ2-3	TRBD1	TRBV27	TGTGCCAGCAATGACCGTCAGACAGGGTTTACAGATACGCAGTATTTT	CASNDRQTGFTDTQYF
-	TRBJ2-1	TRBD2	TRBV5-4	TGTGCCAGCAGCACCCAAAGGGGGGGACTAGATCCCCATGAGCAGTTCTTC	CASSTQRGGLDPHEQFF
-	TRBJ1-2	TRBD1	TRBV7-2	TGTGCCAGCAGCTCCCGATGGGGACAGGGGATATCTAACTATGGCTACACCTTC	CASSSRWGQGISNYGYTF
-	TRBJ2-1	TRBD1	TRBV11-2	TGTGCCAGCAGCGAGAACAGGGGGAATGAGCAGTTCTTC	CASSENRGNEQFF
-	TRBJ2-2	TRBD2	TRBV7-8	TGTGCCAGCAGCCGGCGGGGGGTAGCGGGGGCTACCGGGGAGCTGTTTTTT	CASSRRGVAGATGELFF
-	TRBJ1-1	-	TRBV6-6	TGTGCCAGCAGTCAGGACAGACCCAATTATAACACTGAAGCTTTCTTT	CASSQDRPNYNTEAFF
-	TRBJ2-7	-	TRBV6-5	TGTGCCAGCAGCCAAGACGGGAACTCCTACGAGCAGTACTTC	CASSQDGNSYEQYF
-	TRBJ1-4	-	TRBV15	TGTGCCACCAGCAGAGACAGGGGCAGCACTAATGAAAAACTGTTTTTT	CATSRDRGSTNEKLFF
-	TRBJ2-2	-	TRBV27	TGTGCCAGCAGTAGAGCGCGCACCGGGGAGCTGTTTTTT	CASSRARTGELFF